In this sample, the clone carrying this T cell receptor beta chain turned up a few times. Its antigen is not known. The data were taken from a study of T cells in Graves' hyperthyroidism and ophthalmopathy. Study-level findings and limits: Most thyroid clonotypes with frequency above 0.001 were detected in blood. Model predictions of ophthalmopathy came a median about 6.3 months before onset. Ophthalmopathy stood apart from stable hyperthyroidism in a 13 V-J model.

Using RNA transcripts as the source, TCR beta CDR3 regions were amplified. Initially, a first-round RT-PCR of the TCR CDR3 employed the HTBI primer set. TCRdb reanalysed the multiplex PCR reads using MiXCR and keeps one entry per CDR3 protein. The data contain 90,000 to 120,000 distinct CDR3 sequences, 16% of them seen just once; the ten biggest clones take up 42%. Trimming took 0 bases from V and 7 from J; bases not matched to a gene: 9. The CDR3 contains 16 residues. Germline V gene sequence: CDR1 SEHNR, CDR2 FQNEAQ (reference sequence). In making diagnoses, clinical symptoms, serum thyroxine and TRAb, thyroid ultrasound and orbital computed tomography were all used.

This sequence was found in a woman between 50 and 59 years old with Graves' hyperthyroidism. The chain employs TRBV7-9 and TRBJ2-1; 7 bases are a match to TRBD2. The sequencing input was blood. The CDR3 nucleotides read TGTGCCAGCAGCTTAGCCGGCGGGAGAGAGAAAAATGAGCAGTTCTTC. As protein: CASSLAGGREKNEQFF.